These 2 T cell receptor beta chains came from one sample sequenced in a study of cytomegalovirus exposure and HLA in healthy donors. The study ran its PCR with 60 Vbeta and 13 Jbeta primers. TCRdb's copy holds only in-frame clones and misses some; the assay was immunoSEQ multiplex PCR. The repertoire holds 100,000 to 150,000 clones, over 70% seen once, with approximately 1.7% in the top ten. Sequenced material: PBMCs. The origin of the receptors is a middle-aged woman in good health and CMV-seronegative.

This clone has just a few counts. The gene calls are TRBV7-2 and TRBJ2-3; 8 nucleotides agree with TRBD2. The CDR3 extends over 15 amino acids. V shed 5 bases, J shed 6 bases, and the junction held 10 bases outside the gene matches. Germline CDR1 is SGHTA and CDR2 is FQGNSA. CDR3 nucleotides: TGTGCCAGCAGCCCCTCCGGGACTAGGGCGGATACGCAGTATTTT. Encoded protein: CASSPSGTRADTQYF.

This chain joins TRBV30 and TRBJ1-5; 8 bases are shared with TRBD1. Germline V gives CDR1 GTSNPN, CDR2 SVGIG (reference sequence). Unmatched junction bases numbered 4, after V lost 4 bases and J lost 2 bases. CDR3 length equals 14 residues. The CDR3 is CAWTDRVGNQPQHF. The CDR3 nucleotides are TGTGCCTGGACGGACAGGGTTGGCAATCAGCCCCAGCATTTT. The complete variable domain, with remaining parts taken from reference TRBV30 and TRBJ1-5, reads SQTIHQWPATLVQPVGSPLSLECTVEGTSNPNLYWYRQAAGRGLQLLFYSVGIGQISSEVPQNLSASRPQDRQFILSSKKLLLSDSGFYLCAWTDRVGNQPQHFGDGTRLSIL.